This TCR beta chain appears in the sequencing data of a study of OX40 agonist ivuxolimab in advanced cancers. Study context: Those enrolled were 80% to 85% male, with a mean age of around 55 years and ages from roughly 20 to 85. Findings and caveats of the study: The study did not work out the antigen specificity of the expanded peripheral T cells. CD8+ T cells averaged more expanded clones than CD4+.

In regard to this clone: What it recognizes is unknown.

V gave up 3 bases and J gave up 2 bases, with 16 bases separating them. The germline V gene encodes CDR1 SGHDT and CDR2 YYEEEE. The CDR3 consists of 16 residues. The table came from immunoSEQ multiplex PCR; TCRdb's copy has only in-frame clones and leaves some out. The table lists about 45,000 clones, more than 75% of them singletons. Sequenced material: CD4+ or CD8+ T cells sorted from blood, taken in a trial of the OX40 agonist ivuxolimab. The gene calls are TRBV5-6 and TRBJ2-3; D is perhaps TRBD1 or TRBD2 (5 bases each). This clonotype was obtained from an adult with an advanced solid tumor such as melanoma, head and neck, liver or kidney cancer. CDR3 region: CASSWDPYLSTDTQYF. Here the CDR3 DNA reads TGTGCCAGCAGCTGGGACCCGTACCTGTCCACAGATACGCAGTATTTT.